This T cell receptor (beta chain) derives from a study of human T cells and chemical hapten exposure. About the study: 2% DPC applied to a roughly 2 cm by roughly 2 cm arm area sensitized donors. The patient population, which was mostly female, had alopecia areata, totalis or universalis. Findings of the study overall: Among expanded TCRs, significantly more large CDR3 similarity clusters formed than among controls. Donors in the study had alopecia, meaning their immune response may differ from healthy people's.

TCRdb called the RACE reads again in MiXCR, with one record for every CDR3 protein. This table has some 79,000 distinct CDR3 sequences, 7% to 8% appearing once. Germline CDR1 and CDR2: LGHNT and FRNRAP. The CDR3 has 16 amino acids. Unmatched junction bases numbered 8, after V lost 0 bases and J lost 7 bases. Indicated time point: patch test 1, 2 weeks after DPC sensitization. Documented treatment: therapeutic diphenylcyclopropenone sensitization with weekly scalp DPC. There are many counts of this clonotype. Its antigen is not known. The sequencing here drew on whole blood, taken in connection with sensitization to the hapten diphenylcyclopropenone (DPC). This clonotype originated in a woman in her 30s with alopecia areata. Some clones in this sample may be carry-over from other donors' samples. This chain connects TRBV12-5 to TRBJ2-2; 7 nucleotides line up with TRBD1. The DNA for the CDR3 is TGTGCTAGTGGTTTGGTACGAGGGGGCGCCATCGGGGAGCTGTTTTTT. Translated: CASGLVRGGAIGELFF.